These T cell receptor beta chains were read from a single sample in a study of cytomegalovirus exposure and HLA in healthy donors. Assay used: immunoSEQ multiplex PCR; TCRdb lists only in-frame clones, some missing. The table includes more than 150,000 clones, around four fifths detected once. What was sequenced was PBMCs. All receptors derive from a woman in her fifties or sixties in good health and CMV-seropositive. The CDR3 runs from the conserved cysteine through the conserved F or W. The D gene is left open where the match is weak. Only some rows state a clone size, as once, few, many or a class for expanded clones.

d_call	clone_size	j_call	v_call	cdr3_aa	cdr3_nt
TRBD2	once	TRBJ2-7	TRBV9	CASSVAAGGPYEQYF	TGTGCCAGCAGCGTAGCAGCGGGGGGGCCCTACGAGCAGTACTTC
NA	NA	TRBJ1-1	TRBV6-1	CASGEQQNTEAFF	TGTGCCAGCGGGGAGCAGCAGAACACTGAAGCTTTCTTT
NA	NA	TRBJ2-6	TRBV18	CASSPVHMTGSGANVLTF	TGTGCCAGCTCGCCCGTACATATGACAGGATCTGGGGCCAACGTCCTGACTTTC
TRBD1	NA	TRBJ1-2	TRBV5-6	CASSRSDREYGYTF	TGTGCCAGCAGCAGAAGCGACAGGGAATATGGCTACACCTTC
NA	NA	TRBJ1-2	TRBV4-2	CASSQGRQDLYGYTF	TGTGCCAGCAGCCAAGGCCGACAGGATCTCTATGGCTACACCTTC
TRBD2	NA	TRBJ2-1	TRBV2	CASSARAAGAEQFF	TGTGCCAGCAGTGCTCGAGCAGCGGGAGCTGAGCAGTTCTTC
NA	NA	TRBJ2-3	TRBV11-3	CASSVGGAGPRDTQYF	TGTGCCAGCAGCGTGGGGGGGGCGGGCCCCAGGGATACGCAGTATTTT
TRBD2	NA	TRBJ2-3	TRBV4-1	CASSHLAGGGDTQYF	TGCGCCAGCAGCCACCTAGCGGGGGGAGGGGATACGCAGTATTTT
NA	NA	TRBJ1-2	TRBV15	CATSRDEGNYGYTF	TGTGCCACCAGCAGAGATGAGGGAAACTATGGCTACACCTTC
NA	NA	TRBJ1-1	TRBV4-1	CASSLGQFNTEAFF	TGCGCCAGCAGCCTCGGACAGTTTAACACTGAAGCTTTCTTT
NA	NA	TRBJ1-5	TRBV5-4	CATQAGAENQPQHF	TGTGCCACCCAGGCAGGGGCGGAAAATCAGCCCCAGCATTTT
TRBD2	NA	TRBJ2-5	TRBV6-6	CASSPSGGVQETQYF	TGTGCCAGCAGCCCCAGCGGGGGCGTCCAAGAGACCCAGTACTTC
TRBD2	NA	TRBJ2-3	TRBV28	CASTPGGSTDTQYF	TGTGCCAGCACCCCCGGGGGGAGCACAGATACGCAGTATTTT